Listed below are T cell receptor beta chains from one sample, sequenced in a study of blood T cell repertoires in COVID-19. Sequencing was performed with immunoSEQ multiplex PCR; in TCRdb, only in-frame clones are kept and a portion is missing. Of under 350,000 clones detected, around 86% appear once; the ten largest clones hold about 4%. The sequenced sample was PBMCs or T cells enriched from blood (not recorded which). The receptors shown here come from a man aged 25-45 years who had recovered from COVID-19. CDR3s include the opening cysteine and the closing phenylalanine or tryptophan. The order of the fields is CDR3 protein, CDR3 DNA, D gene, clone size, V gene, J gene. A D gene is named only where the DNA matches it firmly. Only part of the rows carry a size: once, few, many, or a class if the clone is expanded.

CASSPFSGKGYYEQYF,TGTGCCAGCAGCCCGTTTAGCGGGAAAGGCTACTACGAGCAGTACTTC,TRBD2,-,TRBV3-1/TRBV3-2,TRBJ2-7
CASSLQGDYNSPLHF,TGTGCCAGCTCGCTACAGGGGGACTATAATTCACCCCTCCACTTT,TRBD1,few,TRBV18,TRBJ1-6
CASSQDRTGSGANTGELFF,TGCGCCAGCAGCCAAGATCGGACAGGGAGTGGCGCGAACACCGGGGAGCTGTTTTTT,TRBD1,-,TRBV4-1,TRBJ2-2
CASSLLRGGYEQYF,TGTGCCAGCAGTTTATTGCGGGGGGGCTACGAGCAGTACTTC,TRBD2,-,TRBV28,TRBJ2-7
CASSQETNSYEQYF,TGTGCCAGCAGCCAAGAAACAAACTCCTACGAGCAGTACTTC,-,-,TRBV3-1/TRBV3-2,TRBJ2-7
CASSLYPDEAFF,TGTGCCAGCAGTTTATACCCAGATGAAGCTTTCTTT,-,once,TRBV28,TRBJ1-1
CASSDRGGGGGYEQYF,TGTGCCAGCAGTGACAGGGGCGGCGGGGGAGGCTACGAGCAGTACTTC,TRBD2,-,TRBV6-4,TRBJ2-7
CASSQVRGGSLSTDTQYF,TGTGCCAGCAGCCAAGTTCGGGGTGGCAGCCTCAGCACAGATACGCAGTATTTT,-,-,TRBV4-2,TRBJ2-3
CASREAGETQYF,TGTGCCAGCAGGGAGGCTGGGGAGACCCAGTACTTC,-,-,TRBV12-3/TRBV12-4,TRBJ2-5
CASSGFSNQPQHF,TGTGCCAGCAGCGGGTTTAGCAATCAGCCCCAGCATTTT,-,-,TRBV6-5,TRBJ1-5
CASSVGGTGGYEQYF,TGTGCCAGCAGCGTAGGAGGGACAGGGGGATACGAGCAGTACTTC,TRBD1,-,TRBV9,TRBJ2-7
CASSEPDESPTENTEAFF,TGTGCCAGCAGTGAACCCGACGAAAGTCCGACAGAGAACACTGAAGCTTTCTTT,-,-,TRBV2,TRBJ1-1
CASSLDFAALRNSPLHF,TGTGCCAGCAGCTTAGACTTCGCGGCGCTCAGAAATTCACCCCTCCACTTT,-,-,TRBV7-2,TRBJ1-6
CASSLVSGGAGEQYF,TGCGCCAGCAGCTTGGTCTCAGGGGGCGCGGGTGAGCAGTACTTC,TRBD1,-,TRBV5-1,TRBJ2-7
CASSPGTGGPDTQYF,TGTGCCAGCTCACCCGGGACAGGGGGCCCAGATACGCAGTATTTT,TRBD1,-,TRBV18,TRBJ2-3
CASCTAGGCLYEQYF,TGTGCCAGCTGCACAGCGGGGGGATGCCTCTACGAGCAGTACTTC,TRBD2,few,TRBV18,TRBJ2-7